This T cell receptor beta chain is from a study of T cells in Graves' hyperthyroidism and ophthalmopathy. RNA transcripts provided the source from which TCR beta CDR3 regions were amplified. RT-PCR in the first round (using the HTBI primer set) targeted the TCR CDR3. TCRdb re-analysed the multiplex PCR reads in MiXCR, keeping a single row per CDR3 protein. The sample yields more than 95,000 distinct CDR3 sequences, over 45% seen once. Study results and caveats: Appearing also in blood were most of the thyroid clonotypes expanded above 0.001.

Between the trimmed V and J ends, which lost 5 bases and 3 bases, there was a span of 12 bases. The germline V gene encodes CDR1 SGHTA and CDR2 FQGTGA. This CDR3 region has 14 residues. This clonotype occurred many times. No antigen is known for it. The source material was blood. The source of this sequence is a man between 40 and 49 years old with Graves' hyperthyroidism. The chain has TRBV7-3 and TRBJ2-3; D is unresolved. CDR3 sequence: CASSPAASTDTQYF. The CDR3 DNA reads as TGTGCCAGCAGCCCCGCCGCTAGTACAGATACGCAGTATTTT. The full variable domain, its missing parts supplied by reference TRBV7-3 and TRBJ2-3, is GAGVSQTPSNKVTEKGKYVELRCDPISGHTALYWYRQSLGQGPEFLIYFQGTGAADDSGLPNDRFFAVRPEGSVSTLKIQRTERGDSAVYLCASSPAASTDTQYFGPGTRLTVL.